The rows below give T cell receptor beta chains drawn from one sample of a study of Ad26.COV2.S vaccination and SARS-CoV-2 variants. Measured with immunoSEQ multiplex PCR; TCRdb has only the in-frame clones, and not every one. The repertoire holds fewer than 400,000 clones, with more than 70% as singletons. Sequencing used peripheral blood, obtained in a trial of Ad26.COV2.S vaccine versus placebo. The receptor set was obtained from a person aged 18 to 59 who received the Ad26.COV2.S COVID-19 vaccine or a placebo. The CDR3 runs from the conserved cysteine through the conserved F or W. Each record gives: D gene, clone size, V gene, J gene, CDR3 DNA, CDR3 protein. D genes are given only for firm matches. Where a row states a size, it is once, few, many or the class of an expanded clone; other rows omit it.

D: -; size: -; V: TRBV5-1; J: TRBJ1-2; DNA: TGCGCCAGCAGCTTGGGGGTGAAGGTCGGCTACACCTTC; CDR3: CASSLGVKVGYTF
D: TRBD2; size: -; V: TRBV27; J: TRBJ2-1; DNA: TGTGCCAGCAGTTTTACGGGGGGAGCTTCCTACAATGAGCAGTTCTTC; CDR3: CASSFTGGASYNEQFF
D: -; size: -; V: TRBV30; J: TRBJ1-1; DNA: TGTGCCTGGAGGGATTTGTCTGAAGCTTTCTTT; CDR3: CAWRDLSEAFF
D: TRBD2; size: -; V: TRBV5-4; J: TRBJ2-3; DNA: TGTGCCAGCAGCTTGCCTCAGCGGGGTGGGACAGATACGCAGTATTTT; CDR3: CASSLPQRGGTDTQYF
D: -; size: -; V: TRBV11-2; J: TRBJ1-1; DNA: TGTGCCAGCAGCTTCGGACCGGCAGGGGAAGCTTTCTTT; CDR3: CASSFGPAGEAFF
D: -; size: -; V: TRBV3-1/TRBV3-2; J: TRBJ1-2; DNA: TGTGCCAGCAGCCAAGATGAAAGGAGCTATGGCTACACCTTC; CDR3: CASSQDERSYGYTF
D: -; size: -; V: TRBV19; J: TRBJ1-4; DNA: TGTGCCAGTAGTGGGCCAGGGGATGAAAAACTGTTTTTT; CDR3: CASSGPGDEKLFF
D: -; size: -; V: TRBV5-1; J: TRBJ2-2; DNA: TGCGCCAGCAGCGTCAGCCCGGGAAGGGAGCTGTTTTTT; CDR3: CASSVSPGRELFF
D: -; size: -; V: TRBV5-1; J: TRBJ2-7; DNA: TGCGCCAGCAGTCCCCTCTTCTCCTACGAGCAGTACTTC; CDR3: CASSPLFSYEQYF
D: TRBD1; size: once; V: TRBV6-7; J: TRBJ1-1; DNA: TGTGCCAGCAGTGCGCCGGGACAGGAGTCCGTGGGGGGGTTCACTGAAGCTTTCTTT; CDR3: CASSAPGQESVGGFTEAFF
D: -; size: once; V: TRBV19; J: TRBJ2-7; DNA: TGTGCCAGTAGCGGGCCGCACGGTACCTACGAGCAGTACTTC; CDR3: CASSGPHGTYEQYF
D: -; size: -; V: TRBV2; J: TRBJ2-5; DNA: TGTGCCAGCAGTGAACAGGGGGGGGGCTCGGACCTTCAAGAGACCCAGTACTTC; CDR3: CASSEQGGGSDLQETQYF
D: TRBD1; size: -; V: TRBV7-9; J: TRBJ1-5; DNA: TGTGCCAGCAGCTCCCAAAGGGGGCCGGGAAGCAATCAGCCCCAGCATTTT; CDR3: CASSSQRGPGSNQPQHF
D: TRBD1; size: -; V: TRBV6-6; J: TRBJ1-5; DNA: TGTGCCAGCAGTTCCGGACAGGGTAGTCTTCCCCAGCATTTT; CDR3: CASSSGQGSLPQHF
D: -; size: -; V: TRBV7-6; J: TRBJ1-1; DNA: TGTGCCAGCAGCTTAGTCGTTGGACAAGAAGCTTTCTTT; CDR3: CASSLVVGQEAFF
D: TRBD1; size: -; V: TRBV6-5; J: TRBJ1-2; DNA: TGTGCCAGCAGGGTGACAGGGGCCTATGGCTACACCTTC; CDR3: CASRVTGAYGYTF
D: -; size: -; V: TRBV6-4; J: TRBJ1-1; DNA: TGTGCCAGCAGTGACTCGGACAACACTGAAGCTTTCTTT; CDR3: CASSDSDNTEAFF
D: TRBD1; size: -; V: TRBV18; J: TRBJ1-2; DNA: TGTGCCAGCTCACCAAAGGTGGGGACAGGGGGGATGGATGGCTACACCTTC; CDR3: CASSPKVGTGGMDGYTF
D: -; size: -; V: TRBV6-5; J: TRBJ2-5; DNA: TGTGCCAGCATCTCCGTAGTCGGGAGCGAAGAGACCCAGTACTTC; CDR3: CASISVVGSEETQYF
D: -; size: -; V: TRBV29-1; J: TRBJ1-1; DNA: TGCAGCGCTAACAGACAACCGGGGACTGAAGCTTTCTTT; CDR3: CSANRQPGTEAFF
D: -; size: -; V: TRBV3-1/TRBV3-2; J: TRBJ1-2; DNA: TGTGCCAGCAGCCAAGTTGGTCAAATGTGCAGGCAACTGTTTAACTATGGCTACACCTTC; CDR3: CASSQVGQMCRQLFNYGYTF
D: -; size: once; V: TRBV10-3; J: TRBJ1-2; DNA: TGTGCCATCAGCGCAGGGAGCGACTATGGCTACACCTTC; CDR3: CAISAGSDYGYTF
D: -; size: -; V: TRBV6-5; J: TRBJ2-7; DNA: TGTGCCAGCAGGGAGGACAGAATCGCCTACGAGCAGTACTTC; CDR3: CASREDRIAYEQYF
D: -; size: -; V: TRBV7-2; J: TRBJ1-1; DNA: TGTGCCAGCAGCTTAGGGGGCCCGGCAGGCACTGAAGCTTTCTTT; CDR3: CASSLGGPAGTEAFF
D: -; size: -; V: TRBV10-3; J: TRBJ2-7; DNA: TGTGCCATCAGTGAGTCGATAGGGCTGTACTTC; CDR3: CAISESIGLYF
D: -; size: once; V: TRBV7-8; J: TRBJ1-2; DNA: TGTGCCAGCAGCTTAGAGGGACAACCAAAGTACTATGGCTACACCTTC; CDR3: CASSLEGQPKYYGYTF
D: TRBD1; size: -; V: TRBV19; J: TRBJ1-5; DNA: TGTGCCAGTAGTGGGGGCCCCTGGGGGACAGGGGAAAATCAGCCCCAGCATTTT; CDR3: CASSGGPWGTGENQPQHF
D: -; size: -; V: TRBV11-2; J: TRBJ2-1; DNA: TGTGCCAGCAGCCCGGGGGAGAGAGGCAATGAGCAGTTCTTC; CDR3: CASSPGERGNEQFF
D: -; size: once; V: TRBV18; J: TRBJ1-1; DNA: TGTGCCAGCTCACCAGGAGGGCCGGAAGCTTTCTTT; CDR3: CASSPGGPEAFF
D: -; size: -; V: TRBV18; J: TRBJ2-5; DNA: TGTGCCAGCTCACCACCACAGGGACAAGAGACCCAGTACTTC; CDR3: CASSPPQGQETQYF
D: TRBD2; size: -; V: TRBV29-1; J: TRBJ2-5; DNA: TGCAGCGTTGACGGGGCCGGGAGGCGAGAGACCCAGTACTTC; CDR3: CSVDGAGRRETQYF
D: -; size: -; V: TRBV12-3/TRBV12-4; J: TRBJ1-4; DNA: TGTGCCAGCAGTTTTAATTGGGAAAAACTGTTTTTT; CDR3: CASSFNWEKLFF
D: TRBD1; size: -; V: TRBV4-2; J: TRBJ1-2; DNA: TGTGCCAGCAGCCAAGATCGGAAGGGACAGGGGGAAACCTTC; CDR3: CASSQDRKGQGETF
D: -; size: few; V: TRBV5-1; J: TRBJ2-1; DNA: TGCGCCAGCAGCTTGGAAGGTCAGAACAATGAGCAGTTCTTC; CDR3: CASSLEGQNNEQFF
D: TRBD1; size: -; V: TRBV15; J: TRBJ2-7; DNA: TGTGCCACCAGCCGGAGGGACAGGTCCTACGAGCAGTACTTC; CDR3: CATSRRDRSYEQYF
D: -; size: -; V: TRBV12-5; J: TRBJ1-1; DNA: TGTGCTAGTGGTTTGGAGCTCAGGGCTGAAGCTTTCTTT; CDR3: CASGLELRAEAFF
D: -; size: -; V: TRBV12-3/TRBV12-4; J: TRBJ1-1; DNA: TGTGCCAGCAGACCCTGGGGCACTGAAGCTTTCTTT; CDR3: CASRPWGTEAFF
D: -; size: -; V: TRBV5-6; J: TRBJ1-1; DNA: TGTGCCAGCAGCCTCGGACACGACGGTGAAGCTTTCTTT; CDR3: CASSLGHDGEAFF
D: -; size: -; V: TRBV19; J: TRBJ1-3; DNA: TGTGCCAGTAGTATGGGACCGACCACCTCTGGAAACACCATATATTTT; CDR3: CASSMGPTTSGNTIYF
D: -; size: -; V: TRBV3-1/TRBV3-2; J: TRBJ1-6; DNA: TGTGCCAGCAGCCAAAGGCTGGAATCACCCCTCCACTTT; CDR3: CASSQRLESPLHF
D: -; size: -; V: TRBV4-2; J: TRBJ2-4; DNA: TGTGCCAGCAGCCGAGGGGAGTTAGCCAAAAACATTCAGTACTTC; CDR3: CASSRGELAKNIQYF
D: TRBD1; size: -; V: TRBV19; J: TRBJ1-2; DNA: TGTGCCAGTGTAACCTCCGGGACAGGGGACCCCTATGGCTACACCTTC; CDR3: CASVTSGTGDPYGYTF
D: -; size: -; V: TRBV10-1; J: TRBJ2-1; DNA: TGCGCCAGCAGCGGGCCCGACTCAGACTCCTACAATGAGCAGTTCTTC; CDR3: CASSGPDSDSYNEQFF
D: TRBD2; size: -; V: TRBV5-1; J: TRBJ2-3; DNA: TGCGCCAGCAGCAAGGGACTACCCACAGATACGCAGTATTTT; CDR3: CASSKGLPTDTQYF
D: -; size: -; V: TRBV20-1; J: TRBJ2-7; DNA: TGCAGTGCTCTTAAACGGACCGAGCAGTACTTC; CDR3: CSALKRTEQYF
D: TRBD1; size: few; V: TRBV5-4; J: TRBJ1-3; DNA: TGTGCCAGCAGCTCGCGTATCGAGGATGGGACAGCCCCAACTGGAAACACCATATATTTT; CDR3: CASSSRIEDGTAPTGNTIYF
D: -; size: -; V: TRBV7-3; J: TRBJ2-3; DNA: TGTGCCAGCAGCTTAAATCCGGGGGCTAGTCTGGCAGATACGCAGTATTTT; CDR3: CASSLNPGASLADTQYF
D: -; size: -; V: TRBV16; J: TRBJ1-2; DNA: TGTGCCAGCAGCCACTACGACTCTACCGGCTATGGCTACACCTTC; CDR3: CASSHYDSTGYGYTF
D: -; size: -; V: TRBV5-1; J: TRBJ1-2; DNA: TGCGCCAGCAGCGAGAATGTACAGGGCACTAACTATGGCTACACCTTC; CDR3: CASSENVQGTNYGYTF
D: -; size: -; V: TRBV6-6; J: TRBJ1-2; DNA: TGTGCCAGCAGGGTAGGGAACTATGGCTACACCTTC; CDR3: CASRVGNYGYTF
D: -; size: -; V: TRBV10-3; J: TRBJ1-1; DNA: TGTGCCATCAGTGAGGGGGAGCGGACTGAAGCTTTCTTT; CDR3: CAISEGERTEAFF
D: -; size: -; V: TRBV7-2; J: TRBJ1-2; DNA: TGTGCCAGCAGCTTAAGGGGCTTCGGCTACACCTTC; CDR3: CASSLRGFGYTF
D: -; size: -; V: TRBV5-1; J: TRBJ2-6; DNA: TGCGCCAGCAGCAATGGAGTTGGACTCTCTGGGGCCAACGTCCTGACTTTC; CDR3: CASSNGVGLSGANVLTF